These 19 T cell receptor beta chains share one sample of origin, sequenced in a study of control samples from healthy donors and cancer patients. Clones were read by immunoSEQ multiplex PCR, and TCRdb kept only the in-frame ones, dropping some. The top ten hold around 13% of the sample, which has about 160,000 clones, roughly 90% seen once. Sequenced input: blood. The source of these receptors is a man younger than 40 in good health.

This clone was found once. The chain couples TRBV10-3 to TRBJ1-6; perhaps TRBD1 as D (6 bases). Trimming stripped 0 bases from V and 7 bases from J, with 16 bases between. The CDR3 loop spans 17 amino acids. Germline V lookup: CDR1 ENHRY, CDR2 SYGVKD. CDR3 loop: CAISESRGGEGNSPLHF. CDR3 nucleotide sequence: TGTGCCATCAGTGAGTCGAGGGGGGGAGAAGGAAATTCACCCCTCCACTTT.

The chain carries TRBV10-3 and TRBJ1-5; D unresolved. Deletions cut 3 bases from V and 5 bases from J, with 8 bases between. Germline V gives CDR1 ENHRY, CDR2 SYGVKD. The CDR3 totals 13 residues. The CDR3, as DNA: TGTGCCATCAGTGAAGGGATTCATCAGCCCCAGCATTTT. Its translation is CAISEGIHQPQHF.

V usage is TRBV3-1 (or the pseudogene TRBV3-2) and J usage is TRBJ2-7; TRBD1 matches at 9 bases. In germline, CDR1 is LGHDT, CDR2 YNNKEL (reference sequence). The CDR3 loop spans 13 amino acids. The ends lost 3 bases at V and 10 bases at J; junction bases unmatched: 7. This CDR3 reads CASSQGTGTSQYF. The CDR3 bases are TGTGCCAGCAGCCAGGGGACAGGGACTTCTCAGTACTTC.

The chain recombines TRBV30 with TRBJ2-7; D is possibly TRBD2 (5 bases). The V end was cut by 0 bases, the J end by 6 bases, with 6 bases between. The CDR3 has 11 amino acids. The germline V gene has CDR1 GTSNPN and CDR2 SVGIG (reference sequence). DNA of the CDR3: TGTGCCTGGAGTGTAGGGAGCGAGCAGTACTTC. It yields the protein CAWSVGSEQYF. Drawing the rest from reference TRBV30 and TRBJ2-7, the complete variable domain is SQTIHQWPATLVQPVGSPLSLECTVEGTSNPNLYWYRQAAGRGLQLLFYSVGIGQISSEVPQNLSASRPQDRQFILSSKKLLLSDSGFYLCAWSVGSEQYFGPGTRLTVT.

The CDR3 region is CASSPAAQRRRVDTEAFF. CDR3 DNA: TGCGCCAGCAGCCCCGCAGCCCAACGCCGGAGGGTGGACACTGAAGCTTTCTTT. The J gene is TRBJ1-1, the V gene TRBV4-1; D not certain. CDR1 is MGHRA, CDR2 YSYEKL, per germline. The CDR3 covers 18 residues. With 4 bases removed from V and 3 bases from J, the gap between germline ends came to 24 bases.

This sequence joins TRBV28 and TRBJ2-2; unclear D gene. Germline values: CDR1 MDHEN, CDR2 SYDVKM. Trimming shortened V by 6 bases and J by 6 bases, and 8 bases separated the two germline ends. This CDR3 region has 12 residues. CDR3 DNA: TGTGCCAGCAGCACGACATCCGGGGAGCTGTTTTTT. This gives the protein CASSTTSGELFF.

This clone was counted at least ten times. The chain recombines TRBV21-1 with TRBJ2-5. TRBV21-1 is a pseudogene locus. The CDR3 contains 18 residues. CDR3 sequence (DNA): TGTGCCAGCAGCAAAGCTTGGTCGGTAGGGGGGTACCAAGAGACCCAGTACTTC. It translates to CASSKAWSVGGYQETQYF.

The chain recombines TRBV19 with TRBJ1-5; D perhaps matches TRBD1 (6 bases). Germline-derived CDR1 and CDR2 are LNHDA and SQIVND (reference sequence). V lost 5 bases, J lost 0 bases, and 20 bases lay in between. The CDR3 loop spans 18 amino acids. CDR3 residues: CASSYRDTSGYSNQPQHF. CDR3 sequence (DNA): TGTGCCAGTAGTTACCGGGACACTAGTGGATATAGCAATCAGCCCCAGCATTTT.

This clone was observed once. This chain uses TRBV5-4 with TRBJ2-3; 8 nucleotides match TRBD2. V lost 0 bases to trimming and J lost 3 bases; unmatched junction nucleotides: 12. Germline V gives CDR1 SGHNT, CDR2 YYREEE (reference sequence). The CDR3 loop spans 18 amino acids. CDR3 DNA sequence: TGTGCCAGCAGCTTGGATCTCTTTCGGGGGGGCGGGACAGATACGCAGTATTTT. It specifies CASSLDLFRGGGTDTQYF.

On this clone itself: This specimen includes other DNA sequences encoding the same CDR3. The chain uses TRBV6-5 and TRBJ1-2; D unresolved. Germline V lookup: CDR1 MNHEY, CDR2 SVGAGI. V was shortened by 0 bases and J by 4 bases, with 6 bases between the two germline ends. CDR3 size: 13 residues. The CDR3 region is CASSYSAGYGYTF. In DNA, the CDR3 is TGTGCCAGCAGTTACTCCGCAGGCTATGGCTACACCTTC.

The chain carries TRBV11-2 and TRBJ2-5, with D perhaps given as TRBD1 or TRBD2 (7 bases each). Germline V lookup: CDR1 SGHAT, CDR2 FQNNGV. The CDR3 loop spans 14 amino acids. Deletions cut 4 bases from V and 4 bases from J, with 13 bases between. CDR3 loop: CASSSGRGGETQYF. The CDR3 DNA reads TGTGCCAGCAGCTCTGGCAGGGGGGGAGAGACCCAGTACTTC.

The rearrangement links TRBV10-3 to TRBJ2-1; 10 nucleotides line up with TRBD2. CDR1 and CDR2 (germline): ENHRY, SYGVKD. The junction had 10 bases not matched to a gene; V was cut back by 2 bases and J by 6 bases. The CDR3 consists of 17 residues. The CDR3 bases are TGTGCCATCAGTGAGCTAGGACTAGCGGCGAGGGGCAATGAGCAGTTCTTC. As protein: CAISELGLAARGNEQFF.

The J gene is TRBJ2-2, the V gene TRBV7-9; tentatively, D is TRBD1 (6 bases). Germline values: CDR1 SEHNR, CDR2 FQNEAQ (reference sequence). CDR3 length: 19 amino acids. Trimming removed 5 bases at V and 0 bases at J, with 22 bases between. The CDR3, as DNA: TGTGCCAGCAGCCCACCGTCATCCAAGGGGGTGACGAACACCGGGGAGCTGTTTTTT. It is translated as CASSPPSSKGVTNTGELFF.

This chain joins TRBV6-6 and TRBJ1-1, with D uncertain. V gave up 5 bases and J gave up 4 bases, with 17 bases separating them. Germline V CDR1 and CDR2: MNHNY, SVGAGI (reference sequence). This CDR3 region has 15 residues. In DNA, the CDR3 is TGTGCCAGCAGTCAAAGATCCAGGTCGCTCACTGAAGCTTTCTTT. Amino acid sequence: CASSQRSRSLTEAFF.

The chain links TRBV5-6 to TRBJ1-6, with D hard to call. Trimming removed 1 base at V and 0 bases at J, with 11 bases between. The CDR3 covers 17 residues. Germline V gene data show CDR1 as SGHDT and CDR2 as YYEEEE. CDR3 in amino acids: CASSLREASSYNSPLHF. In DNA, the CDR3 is TGTGCCAGCAGCTTGCGGGAGGCGAGCTCCTATAATTCACCCCTCCACTTT.

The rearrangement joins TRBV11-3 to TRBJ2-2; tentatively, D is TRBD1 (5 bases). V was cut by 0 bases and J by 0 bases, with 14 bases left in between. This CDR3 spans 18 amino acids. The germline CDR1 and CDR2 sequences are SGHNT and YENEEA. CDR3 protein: CASSLDRRVIANTGELFF. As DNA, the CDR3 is TGTGCCAGCAGCTTAGATCGCAGGGTAATAGCGAACACCGGGGAGCTGTTTTTT.

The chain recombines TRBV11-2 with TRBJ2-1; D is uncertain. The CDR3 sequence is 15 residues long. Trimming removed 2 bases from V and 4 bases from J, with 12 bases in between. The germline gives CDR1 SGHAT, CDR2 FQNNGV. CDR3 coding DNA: TGTGCCAGCAGCTTACTTCGGGTGGGGTACAATGAGCAGTTCTTC. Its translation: CASSLLRVGYNEQFF. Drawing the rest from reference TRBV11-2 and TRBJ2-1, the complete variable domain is EAGVAQSPRYKIIEKRQSVAFWCNPISGHATLYWYQQILGQGPKLLIQFQNNGVVDDSQLPKDRFSAERLKGVDSTLKIQPAKLEDSAVYLCASSLLRVGYNEQFFGPGTRLTVL.

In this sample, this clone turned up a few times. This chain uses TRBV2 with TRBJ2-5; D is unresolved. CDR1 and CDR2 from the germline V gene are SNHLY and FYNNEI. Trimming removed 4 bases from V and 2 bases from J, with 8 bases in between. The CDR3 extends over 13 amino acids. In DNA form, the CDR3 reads TGTGCCAGCAGTGGGGCAGAACAAGAGACCCAGTACTTC. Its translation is CASSGAEQETQYF.

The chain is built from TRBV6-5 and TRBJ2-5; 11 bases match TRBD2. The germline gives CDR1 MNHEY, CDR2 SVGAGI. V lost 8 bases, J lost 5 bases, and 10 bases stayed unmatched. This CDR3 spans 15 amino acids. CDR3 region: CASGTSGSVRETQYF. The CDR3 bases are TGTGCCAGCGGTACTAGCGGGAGTGTCCGGGAGACCCAGTACTTC.